Each of the 8 T cell receptor beta chains below was sequenced from the same sample in a study of esophageal squamous cell carcinoma under preoperative chemotherapy. TCRdb reprocessed the PCR reads via MiXCR and lists one record per CDR3 protein. The table records 30,000 to 35,000 distinct CDR3 sequences, 52% of them present only once. Time point specified: after preoperative PTX-NDP chemotherapy. The specimen was obtained from a patient given preoperative chemotherapy. These receptors were collected from a human donor with esophageal squamous cell carcinoma. The donor label of this sample is uncertain.

The genes are TRBV7-3 and TRBJ2-3, with D possibly being TRBD1 (5 bases). The CDR3 is 15 residues long. The germline V and J ends were trimmed by 5 bases and 0 bases, with 12 bases remaining between them. From germline, CDR1 is SGHTA and CDR2 FQGTGA. Written as DNA, the CDR3 is TGTGCCAGCAGCCTCCTGACAGAAAGCACAGATACGCAGTATTTT. The encoded protein is CASSLLTESTDTQYF. Using reference TRBV7-3 and TRBJ2-3 for the parts outside the CDR3, the full variable domain is GAGVSQTPSNKVTEKGKYVELRCDPISGHTALYWYRQSLGQGPEFLIYFQGTGAADDSGLPNDRFFAVRPEGSVSTLKIQRTERGDSAVYLCASSLLTESTDTQYFGPGTRLTVL.

With regard to this clonotype: The germline gene is not matched at one end of the junction; a read error may be the cause. V gene TRBV7-2 combines with J gene TRBJ2-2; D is tentatively TRBD1 or TRBD2 (5 bases each). This CDR3 has 17 residues. Germline V gene data show CDR1 as SGHTA and CDR2 as FQGNSA. CDR3: CASSLGVRTVKSGELFF. The CDR3 bases are TGTGCCAGCAGCTTGGGGGTCCGGACTGTAAAATCCGGTGAGCTGTTTTTT.

Notes on this clonotype: One junction end disagrees with the germline gene, perhaps due to a read error. The chain has TRBV12-3 or TRBV12-4 and TRBJ2-5; 8 bases map to TRBD2. The CDR3 has 16 residues. CDR3 amino acids: CASRGTGGGGTETQYF. As DNA, the CDR3 is TGTGCCAGCAGGGGGACCGGGGGGGGCGGCACAGAGACCCAGTATTTC.

The V call is TRBV6-1, the J call TRBJ2-1; tentative D call: TRBD2 (6 bases). V was cut by 3 bases and J by 7 bases, with 16 bases left in between. CDR1 is MNHNS, CDR2 SASEGT, per germline. The CDR3 length is 15 residues. DNA for the CDR3: TGTGCCAGCAGTGAGGTCAGGACTACTACAAATGAGCAGTTCTTC. This codes for CASSEVRTTTNEQFF.

This clonotype counts as medium-sized (0.01 to 0.1%). An end of the junction does not agree with germline; a read error may underlie this. This chain links TRBV7-7 with TRBJ2-5; D call uncertain. There are 14 residues in the CDR3. Germline V gene sequence: CDR1 SSHAT, CDR2 FNYEAQ (reference sequence). The CDR3 loop reads CASSPSRSYNEQYF. In DNA form, the CDR3 reads TGTGCTAGCAGCCCGTCTCGCTCCTACAATGAGCAGTACTTC.

This clonotype was seen a few times. The genes are TRBV7-9 and TRBJ1-1; D is unclear. V lost 5 bases to trimming and J lost 5 bases, with 12 bases between them. The germline V gene encodes CDR1 SEHNR and CDR2 FQNEAQ (reference sequence). This CDR3 is 13 amino acids long. CDR3 nucleotides: TGTGCCAGCAGCCCAAGGAGGTATACTGAAGCTTTCTTT. Its protein product is CASSPRRYTEAFF.

The V and J genes are TRBV7-2 and TRBJ2-5; the D gene could be TRBD1 or TRBD2 (6 bases each). The CDR3 sequence is 16 residues long. V gave up 1 base and J gave up 8 bases, with 20 bases separating them. Germline CDR1 reads SGHTA; CDR2 reads FQGNSA. CDR3 residues: CASSLVGGRARDTQYF. The CDR3 DNA sequence: TGTGCCAGCAGCTTAGTCGGGGGCCGTGCCCGAGATACCCAGTACTTC. Complete variable domain (other parts from reference TRBV7-2 and TRBJ2-5): GAGVSQSPSNKVTEKGKDVELRCDPISGHTALYWYRQSLGQGLEFLIYFQGNSAPDKSGLPSDRFSAERTGGSVSTLTIQRTQQEDSAVYLCASSLVGGRARDTQYFGPGTRLLVL.

V usage is TRBV12-3 or TRBV12-4 and J usage is TRBJ2-1; 11 nucleotides agree with TRBD1. V lost 6 bases to trimming and J lost 3 bases; unmatched junction nucleotides: 7. There are 16 residues in the CDR3. The CDR3 nucleotides are TGTGCCAGCAGCCCGCCCGGGACAGGGGGCTACAATGAGCAGTTCTTC. It translates to CASSPPGTGGYNEQFF.